This entry lists 25 T cell receptor beta chains sequenced from one sample in a study of T cell responses to AZD1222 COVID-19 vaccine. Clones were sequenced by immunoSEQ multiplex PCR, and TCRdb holds only the in-frame ones, with some missing. The repertoire holds 160,000 or so clones, with around 89% as singletons. The sequencing used peripheral blood, collected 28 days after the second dose of the MenACWY control vaccine. The receptor source for this set is an adult who received the MenACWY meningococcal vaccine as a control.

In its sample, this clone was seen once. The chain combines TRBV18 with TRBJ1-6; perhaps TRBD1 as D (5 bases). This CDR3 contains 18 residues. Germline V gene data show CDR1 as KGHSH and CDR2 as LQKENI. Trimming removed 2 bases at V and 5 bases at J, with 19 bases between. The CDR3 bases are TGTGCCAGCTCACCAATTTTTCAAGGGCAGGGAAATAATTCACCCCTCCACTTT. Translated, it gives CASSPIFQGQGNNSPLHF.

This sequence joins TRBV6-6 and TRBJ2-3; 9 nucleotides match TRBD2. With V trimmed by 5 bases and J by 2 bases, 8 bases remained unmatched. The CDR3 totals 16 residues. Per germline, CDR1 MNHNY and CDR2 SVGAGI (reference sequence). The CDR3 loop is CASSRTSGYLTDTQYF. In nucleotides, the CDR3 is TGTGCCAGCAGTCGAACTAGCGGGTACCTCACAGATACGCAGTATTTT.

In this sample, this clone turned up once. The chain carries TRBV9 and TRBJ2-1; tentatively, D is TRBD2 (5 bases). The CDR3 runs 15 residues. V lost 4 bases to trimming and J lost 6 bases, with 17 bases between them. Germline lookup yields CDR1 SGDLS and CDR2 YYNGEE. CDR3 in DNA: TGTGCCAGCAGCTTTAGGGAGAAGGGTGGCAATGAGCAGTTCTTC. The encoded protein is CASSFREKGGNEQFF.

The chain has TRBV4-3 and TRBJ2-6; D unclear. This CDR3 comprises 14 residues. Germline assignment: CDR1 LGHNA and CDR2 YSLEER. Trimming took 8 bases from V and 2 from J, leaving 10 bases between them. This CDR3 reads CASSFATGANVLTF. CDR3 sequence (DNA): TGCGCCAGCTCCTTTGCCACTGGGGCCAACGTCCTGACTTTC.

The chain's CDR3 is CASTFATETYEQYF. In DNA, the CDR3 is TGTGCCAGCACCTTTGCAACCGAGACCTACGAGCAGTACTTC. The V call is TRBV11-2, the J call TRBJ2-7; D gene ambiguous. Trimming took off 7 bases at V and 2 bases at J, with 15 bases between the two ends. The CDR3 sequence is 14 residues long. The germline V gene encodes CDR1 SGHAT and CDR2 FQNNGV. The full variable domain, in which reference TRBV11-2 and TRBJ2-7 provide the parts outside the CDR3, is EAGVAQSPRYKIIEKRQSVAFWCNPISGHATLYWYQQILGQGPKLLIQFQNNGVVDDSQLPKDRFSAERLKGVDSTLKIQPAKLEDSAVYLCASTFATETYEQYFGPGTRLTVT.

The chain uses TRBV19 and TRBJ1-2; 9 positions agree with TRBD1. Losses at the gene ends were 5 bases for V and 1 base for J; bases not matched to a gene: 2. The CDR3 extends over 14 amino acids. Germline lookup yields CDR1 LNHDA and CDR2 SQIVND (reference sequence). CDR3 DNA: TGTGCCAGTAGTTTGGGACAGGGTAACTATGGCTACACCTTC. Translating it yields CASSLGQGNYGYTF.

The V gene is TRBV18, the J gene TRBJ2-2; D possibly matches TRBD1 or TRBD2 (5 bases each). With 2 bases removed from V and 7 bases from J, the gap between germline ends came to 11 bases. CDR1 and CDR2 from the germline V gene are KGHSH and LQKENI. The CDR3 is 14 residues long. CDR3 coding DNA: TGTGCCAGCTCACCAACAGAGGGGAGCGGGGAGCTGTTTTTT. This sequence encodes CASSPTEGSGELFF.

The chain links TRBV4-3 to TRBJ2-7; D gene unclear. The CDR3 runs 13 residues. Trimming took 4 bases from V and 6 from J, leaving 13 bases between them. From germline, CDR1 is LGHNA and CDR2 YSLEER. CDR3 in amino acids: CASSPVGIGEQYF. CDR3 nucleotides: TGCGCCAGCAGCCCGGTGGGGATCGGCGAGCAGTACTTC.

The chain carries TRBV3-1 (or the pseudogene TRBV3-2) and TRBJ2-4; D is undetermined. Between the trimmed V and J ends, which lost 5 bases and 5 bases, there was a span of 22 bases. The CDR3 is 17 residues long. Germline V gives CDR1 LGHDT, CDR2 YNNKEL (reference sequence). CDR3 protein: CASSCFCPICKENIQYF. The CDR3 nucleotides read TGTGCCAGCAGCTGCTTTTGTCCCATTTGCAAAGAAAACATTCAGTACTTC.

The chain uses TRBV10-2 and TRBJ2-5; D perhaps matches TRBD1 (5 bases). Per germline, CDR1 WSHSY and CDR2 SAAADI. CDR3 length: 12 amino acids. Trimming took off 7 bases at V and 5 bases at J, with 11 bases between the two ends. CDR3 sequence: CASTQGWETQYF. The CDR3 nucleotides are TGCGCCAGCACTCAGGGATGGGAGACCCAGTACTTC.

This chain joins TRBV30 and TRBJ1-6, with 7 bases matching TRBD1. Germline loops: CDR1 GTSNPN, CDR2 SVGIG (reference sequence). The V segment lost 0 bases and the J segment 9 bases; nucleotides outside the gene matches: 2. The CDR3 consists of 13 residues. CDR3 nucleotides: TGTGCCTGGAGTGTACAGGGGTCTTCACCCCTCCACTTT. It specifies CAWSVQGSSPLHF.

The chain employs TRBV7-2 and TRBJ2-7, with TRBD2 matching over 7 bases. CDR1 SGHTA and CDR2 FQGNSA come from the germline V gene. There are 13 residues in the CDR3. Losses at the gene ends were 5 bases for V and 2 bases for J; bases not matched to a gene: 3. CDR3 in DNA: TGTGCCAGCAGCCTCGGGACTACCTACGAGCAGTACTTC. Amino acid sequence: CASSLGTTYEQYF.

The rearrangement links TRBV30 to TRBJ1-2; D not resolved. This CDR3 is 12 amino acids long. The V gene's germline CDR1 is GTSNPN and CDR2 SVGIG (reference sequence). With 3 bases removed from V and 7 bases from J, the gap between germline ends came to 12 bases. The CDR3 nucleotides are TGTGCCTGGAGCCAAAGCCCCCGTGGCTACACCTTC. This encodes CAWSQSPRGYTF. Drawing the rest from reference TRBV30 and TRBJ1-2, the complete variable domain is SQTIHQWPATLVQPVGSPLSLECTVEGTSNPNLYWYRQAAGRGLQLLFYSVGIGQISSEVPQNLSASRPQDRQFILSSKKLLLSDSGFYLCAWSQSPRGYTFGSGTRLTVV.

V usage is TRBV7-3 and J usage is TRBJ2-5; weak D call: TRBD1 (5 bases). Trimming removed 0 bases at V and 5 bases at J, with 10 bases between. Germline V gene data show CDR1 as SGHTA and CDR2 as FQGTGA. There are 14 residues in the CDR3. This CDR3 is CASSLTGDGETQYF. The DNA for the CDR3 is TGTGCCAGCAGCTTAACAGGGGATGGGGAGACCCAGTACTTC.

This rearrangement joins TRBV5-1 to TRBJ2-5; weak D call: TRBD2 (5 bases). The ends were cut back, 4 bases at V and 5 bases at J, with 18 bases in the middle. The CDR3 contains 15 residues. Germline assignment: CDR1 SGHRS and CDR2 YFSETQ. DNA for the CDR3: TGCGCCAGCAGCCCGGGAACGCTAGCCGGGGAGACCCAGTACTTC. This sequence encodes CASSPGTLAGETQYF.

The chain combines TRBV11-3 with TRBJ2-1; the match to TRBD2 covers 8 bases. The germline V gene encodes CDR1 SGHNT and CDR2 YENEEA. Unmatched junction bases numbered 1, after V lost 3 bases and J lost 0 bases. The CDR3 has 15 residues. The CDR3 DNA follows: TGTGCCAGCAGCTTTAGCGGGAACTCCTACAATGAGCAGTTCTTC. This translates into CASSFSGNSYNEQFF.

The J gene is TRBJ1-1, the V gene TRBV21-1. TRBV21-1 is an annotated pseudogene. The CDR3 runs to 15 residues. The CDR3 reads CASSILRKPNTEAFF. CDR3 DNA: TGTGCCAGCAGCATCTTGAGGAAACCGAACACTGAAGCTTTCTTT.

The V and J genes are TRBV18 and TRBJ2-7, with a tentative D call TRBD1 (5 bases). Germline V gives CDR1 KGHSH, CDR2 LQKENI. The CDR3 has 16 amino acids. The V gene lost 2 bases and the J gene lost 0 bases, with 14 bases spanning the gap. DNA of the CDR3: TGTGCCAGCTCACCAGGGGCCCCTAGGAGCTCCTACGAGCAGTACTTC. It codes for CASSPGAPRSSYEQYF.

The V gene is TRBV29-1, the J gene TRBJ2-7; TRBD2 matches at 13 bases. Per germline, CDR1 SQVTM and CDR2 ANQGSEA. The J segment lost 6 bases and the V segment lost 4 bases, leaving 3 bases of the junction unmatched. The CDR3 has 13 residues. DNA of the CDR3: TGCAGCGTTGGGACTAGCGGGAGCCTCGAGCAGTACTTC. Translation: CSVGTSGSLEQYF.

The chain recombines TRBV28 with TRBJ1-1; no clear D gene. This CDR3 region has 13 residues. Trimming pared 7 bases from V and 3 bases from J, leaving 12 bases between. Germline CDR1 reads MDHEN; CDR2 reads SYDVKM. CDR3 loop: CASKGLTYTEAFF. In DNA, the CDR3 is TGTGCCAGCAAGGGTCTTACCTACACTGAAGCTTTCTTT.

This clone is a singleton in its sample. This rearrangement joins TRBV24-1 to TRBJ2-1; a weak D match, TRBD1 (6 bases). This CDR3 is 17 amino acids long. Looked up from germline, CDR1 is KGHDR and CDR2 is SFDVKD. Trimming took 1 base from V and 0 from J, leaving 12 bases between them. The CDR3 region is CATSDFSGQSSYNEQFF. CDR3 nucleotides: TGTGCCACCAGTGATTTCAGCGGACAGAGCTCCTACAATGAGCAGTTCTTC.

V and J are TRBV4-3 and TRBJ1-4, with unresolved D. Trimming stripped 0 bases from V and 8 bases from J, with 16 bases between. This CDR3 spans 16 amino acids. Germline V gives CDR1 LGHNA, CDR2 YSLEER. CDR3 sequence reads: CASSQDTTGVGEKLFF. The DNA for the CDR3 is TGCGCCAGCAGCCAAGATACGACGGGCGTGGGAGAAAAACTGTTTTTT.

The CDR3 reads CASSERWTAGFSNQPQHF. The CDR3 nucleotides read TGTGCCAGCAGTGAACGGTGGACAGCGGGGTTTAGCAATCAGCCCCAGCATTTT. This sequence joins TRBV6-1 and TRBJ1-5; D possibly corresponds to TRBD1 (6 bases). This CDR3 spans 18 amino acids. V shed 2 bases and J shed 0 bases, with 17 bases lying between them. Germline V lookup: CDR1 MNHNS, CDR2 SASEGT.

V gene TRBV6-6 combines with J gene TRBJ1-5, with D perhaps TRBD1 (6 bases). Looked up from germline, CDR1 is MNHNY and CDR2 is SVGAGI (reference sequence). Trimming removed 10 bases at V and 0 bases at J, with 16 bases between. The length of the CDR3 is 15 residues. CDR3 sequence reads: CATRGGEYSNQPQHF. DNA of the CDR3: TGTGCCACCCGCGGGGGCGAATATAGCAATCAGCCCCAGCATTTT.

The rearrangement joins TRBV6-2 or TRBV6-3 to TRBJ2-7, with D perhaps being TRBD1 or TRBD2 (6 bases each). V was trimmed by 5 bases and J by 3 bases, leaving 17 bases between them. Germline CDR1 MNHEY, CDR2 SVGEGT. The CDR3 loop spans 15 amino acids. The CDR3 sequence: CASSQEGLQGYEQYF. CDR3 nucleotide sequence: TGTGCCAGCAGTCAGGAGGGGCTACAGGGCTACGAGCAGTACTTC.